This T cell receptor (beta chain) appears in the sequencing data of a study of blood T cell repertoires in COVID-19. Study background: Samples taken during acute and convalescent COVID-19 were collected in the United States, Italy and Spain. T cells, B-cell-depleted T cells, or PBMCs supplied cDNA or gDNA.

In the authors' methods: Nucleated cell number was recorded as an estimate derived from reference gene primer amplification. Only in-frame clones appear in the TCRdb table, and some are missing; sequencing was by immunoSEQ multiplex PCR. V and J calls and clone size are given by that table; D and trimming were obtained from the DNA. The sample lists more than 100,000 clones; around 81% were seen once. This TCR was sampled from a man between 65 and 80 years old with acute or convalescent COVID-19. The sequenced sample was peripheral blood.

CDR3 region: CASSYGGGRNQPQHF. CDR3 nucleotide sequence: TGTGCCAGCAGTTACGGCGGCGGTCGCAATCAGCCCCAGCATTTT. The V gene is TRBV6-5, the J gene TRBJ1-5, with D unclear. This CDR3 is built from 15 residues. The V gene's germline CDR1 is MNHEY and CDR2 SVGAGI. Trimming shortened V by 2 bases and J by 2 bases, and 10 bases separated the two germline ends.